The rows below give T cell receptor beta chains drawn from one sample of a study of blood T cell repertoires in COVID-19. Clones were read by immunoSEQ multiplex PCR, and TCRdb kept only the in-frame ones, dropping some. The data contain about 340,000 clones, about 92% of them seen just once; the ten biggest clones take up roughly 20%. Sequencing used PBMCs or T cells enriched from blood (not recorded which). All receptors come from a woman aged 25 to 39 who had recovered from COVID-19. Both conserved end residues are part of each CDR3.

CASSLLLAGGKDTQYF TRBJ2-3 TRBV18
CASSPREAGDNEQFF TRBJ2-1 TRBV11-3
CASSSGQVEYF TRBJ2-7 TRBV28
CASSSPGTEAFF TRBJ1-1 TRBV7-3
CASSGRRWETQYF TRBJ2-5 TRBV2
CASSLLSSGGYNEQFF TRBJ2-1 TRBV27
CASKRENYEQYF TRBJ2-7 TRBV5-1
CASSPSGLTDTQYF TRBJ2-3 TRBV18
CASSSPGLAASYNEQFF TRBJ2-1 TRBV7-9
CAISERQEAYNEQFF TRBJ2-1 TRBV10-3